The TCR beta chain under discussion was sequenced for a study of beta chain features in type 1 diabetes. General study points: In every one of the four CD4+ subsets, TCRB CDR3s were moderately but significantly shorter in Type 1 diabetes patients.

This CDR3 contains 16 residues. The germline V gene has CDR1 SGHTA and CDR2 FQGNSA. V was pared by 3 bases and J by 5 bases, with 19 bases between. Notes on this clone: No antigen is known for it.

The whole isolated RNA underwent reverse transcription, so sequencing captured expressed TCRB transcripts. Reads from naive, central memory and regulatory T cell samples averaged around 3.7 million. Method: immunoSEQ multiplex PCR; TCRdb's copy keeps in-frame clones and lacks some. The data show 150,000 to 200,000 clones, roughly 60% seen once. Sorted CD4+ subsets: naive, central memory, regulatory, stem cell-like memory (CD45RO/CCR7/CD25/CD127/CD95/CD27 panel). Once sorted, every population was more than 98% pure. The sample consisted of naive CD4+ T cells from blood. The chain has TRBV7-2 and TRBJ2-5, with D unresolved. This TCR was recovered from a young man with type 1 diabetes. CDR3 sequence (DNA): TGTGCCAGCAGCTTGGGTATCAGTAGGGAAAAGGAGACCCAGTACTTC. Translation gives CASSLGISREKETQYF.